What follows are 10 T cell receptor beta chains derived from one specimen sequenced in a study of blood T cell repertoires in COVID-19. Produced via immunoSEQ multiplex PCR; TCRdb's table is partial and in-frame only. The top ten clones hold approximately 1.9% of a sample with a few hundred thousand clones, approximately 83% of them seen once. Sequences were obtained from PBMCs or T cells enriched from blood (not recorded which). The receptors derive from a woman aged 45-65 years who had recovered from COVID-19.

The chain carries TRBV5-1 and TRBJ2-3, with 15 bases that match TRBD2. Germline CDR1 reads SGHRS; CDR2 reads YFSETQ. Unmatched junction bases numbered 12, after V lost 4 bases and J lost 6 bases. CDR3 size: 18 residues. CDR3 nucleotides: TGCGCCAGCAGCGCGGGACTAGCGGGAGGTGGGCCTGGGGATACGCAGTATTTT. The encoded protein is CASSAGLAGGGPGDTQYF.

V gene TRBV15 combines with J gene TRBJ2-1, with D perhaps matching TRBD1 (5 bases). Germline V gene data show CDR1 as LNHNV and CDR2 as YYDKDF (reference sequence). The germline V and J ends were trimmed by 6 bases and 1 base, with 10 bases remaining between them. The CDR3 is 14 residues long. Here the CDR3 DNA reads TGTGCCACCAGTAGGGGTTTTTCCTACAATGAGCAGTTCTTC. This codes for CATSRGFSYNEQFF.

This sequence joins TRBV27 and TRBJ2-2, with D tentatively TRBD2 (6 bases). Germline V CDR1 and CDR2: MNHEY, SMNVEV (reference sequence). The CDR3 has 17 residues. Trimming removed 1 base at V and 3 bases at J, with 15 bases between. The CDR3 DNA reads TGTGCCAGCAGTTTATTGCGCTCCGGGACTTACACCGGGGAGCTGTTTTTT. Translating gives CASSLLRSGTYTGELFF.

The chain's CDR3 is CASRELAGGSTGELFF. The CDR3 coding sequence is TGTGCCAGCAGAGAACTAGCGGGAGGGAGTACCGGGGAGCTGTTTTTT. The V call is TRBV6-6, the J call TRBJ2-2, with 13 bases matching TRBD2. CDR1 and CDR2 (germline): MNHNY, SVGAGI (reference sequence). The CDR3 contains 16 residues. Trimming at V came to 6 bases and at J to 5 bases, leaving 6 bases not matched to a gene.

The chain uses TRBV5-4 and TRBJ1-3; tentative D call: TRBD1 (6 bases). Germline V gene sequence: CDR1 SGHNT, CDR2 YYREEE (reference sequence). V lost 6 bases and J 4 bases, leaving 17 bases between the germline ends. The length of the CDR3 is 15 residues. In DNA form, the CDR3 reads TGTGCCAGCACGGGGACGGGGGGCCCCGGAAACACCATATATTTT. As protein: CASTGTGGPGNTIYF. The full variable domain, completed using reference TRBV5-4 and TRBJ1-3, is ETGVTQSPTHLIKTRGQQVTLRCSSQSGHNTVSWYQQALGQGPQFIFQYYREEENGRGNFPPRFSGLQFPNYSSELNVNALELDDSALYLCASTGTGGPGNTIYFGEGSWLTVV.

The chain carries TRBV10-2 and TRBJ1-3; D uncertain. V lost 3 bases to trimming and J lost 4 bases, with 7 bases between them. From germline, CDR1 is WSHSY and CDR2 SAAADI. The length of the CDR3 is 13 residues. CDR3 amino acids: CASSEGRGNTIYF. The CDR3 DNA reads TGCGCCAGCAGTGAAGGCAGGGGAAACACCATATATTTT.

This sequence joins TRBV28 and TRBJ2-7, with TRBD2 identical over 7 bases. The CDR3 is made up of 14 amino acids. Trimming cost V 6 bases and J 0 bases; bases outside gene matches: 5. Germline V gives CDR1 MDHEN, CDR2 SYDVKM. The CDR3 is CASRWGGLSYEQYF. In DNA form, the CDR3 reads TGTGCCAGCAGGTGGGGGGGTCTCTCCTACGAGCAGTACTTC.

CDR3: CSASGTKYGLLRQFF. The CDR3 DNA is TGCAGTGCTAGTGGGACTAAATACGGTCTATTGAGACAGTTCTTC. V gene TRBV20-1 combines with J gene TRBJ2-1, with 7 bases matching TRBD2. The V and J ends lost 3 bases and 13 bases, in that order; junction bases with no gene match: 18. This CDR3 spans 15 amino acids. The germline gives CDR1 DFQATT, CDR2 SNEGSKA (reference sequence).

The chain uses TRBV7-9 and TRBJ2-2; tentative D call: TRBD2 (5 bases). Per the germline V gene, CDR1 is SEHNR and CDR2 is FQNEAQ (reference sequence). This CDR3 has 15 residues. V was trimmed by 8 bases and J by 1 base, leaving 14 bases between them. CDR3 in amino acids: CASEIPRVNTGELFF. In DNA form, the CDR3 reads TGTGCCAGCGAAATCCCGAGGGTGAACACCGGGGAGCTGTTTTTT.

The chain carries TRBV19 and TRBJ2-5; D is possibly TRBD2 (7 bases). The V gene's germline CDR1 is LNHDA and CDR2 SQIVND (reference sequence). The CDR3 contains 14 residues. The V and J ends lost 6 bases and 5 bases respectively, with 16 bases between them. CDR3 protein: CASRAGGLVETQYF. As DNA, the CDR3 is TGTGCCAGTAGAGCCGGGGGGCTCGTTGAGACCCAGTACTTC.